This T cell receptor (beta chain) was sequenced in a study of human T cells and chemical hapten exposure. Study-wide findings and caveats: The number of TCRs over 1 in 1000 frequency stayed unchanged after DPC.

Germline V gives CDR1 LGHNA, CDR2 YSLEER. The CDR3 is 16 amino acids. The V and J ends lost 3 bases and 2 bases, in that order; junction bases with no gene match: 4. The time point is: patch test 3, about 24 weeks after DPC sensitization. The treatment: therapeutic diphenylcyclopropenone sensitization with weekly scalp DPC. This clonotype appeared a few times. What it binds is unknown. TCRdb called the RACE reads again in MiXCR, with one record for every CDR3 protein. Altogether 95,000 to 150,000 distinct CDR3 sequences are present, approximately 10% being singletons, with the ten largest covering more than 2%.

The sequencing used whole blood, collected in connection with sensitization to the hapten diphenylcyclopropenone (DPC). The chain joins TRBV4-3 to TRBJ2-3, with 11 bases that match TRBD2. The source is a woman aged 45-59 years with alopecia areata. Some clones in this sample may be carry-over from other donors' samples. Written as DNA, the CDR3 is TGCGCCAGCAGCCAGGGGACTAGCGGAACCACAGATACGCAGTATTTT. This translates into CASSQGTSGTTDTQYF.